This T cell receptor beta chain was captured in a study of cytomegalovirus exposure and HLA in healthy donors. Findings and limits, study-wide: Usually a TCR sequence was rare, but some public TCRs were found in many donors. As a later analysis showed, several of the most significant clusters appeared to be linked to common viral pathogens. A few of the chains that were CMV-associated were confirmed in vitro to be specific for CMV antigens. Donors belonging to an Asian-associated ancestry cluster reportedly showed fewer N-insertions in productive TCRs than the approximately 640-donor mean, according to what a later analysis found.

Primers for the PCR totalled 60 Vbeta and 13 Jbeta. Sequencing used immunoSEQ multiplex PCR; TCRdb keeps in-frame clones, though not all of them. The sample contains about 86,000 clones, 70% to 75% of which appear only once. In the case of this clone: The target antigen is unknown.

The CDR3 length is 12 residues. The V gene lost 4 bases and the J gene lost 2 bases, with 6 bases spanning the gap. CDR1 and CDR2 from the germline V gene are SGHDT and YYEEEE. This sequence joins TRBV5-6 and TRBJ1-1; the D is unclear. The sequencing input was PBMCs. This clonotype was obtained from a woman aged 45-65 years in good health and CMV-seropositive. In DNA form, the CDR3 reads TGTGCCAGCAGCATCCATAACACTGAAGCTTTCTTT. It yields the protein CASSIHNTEAFF.